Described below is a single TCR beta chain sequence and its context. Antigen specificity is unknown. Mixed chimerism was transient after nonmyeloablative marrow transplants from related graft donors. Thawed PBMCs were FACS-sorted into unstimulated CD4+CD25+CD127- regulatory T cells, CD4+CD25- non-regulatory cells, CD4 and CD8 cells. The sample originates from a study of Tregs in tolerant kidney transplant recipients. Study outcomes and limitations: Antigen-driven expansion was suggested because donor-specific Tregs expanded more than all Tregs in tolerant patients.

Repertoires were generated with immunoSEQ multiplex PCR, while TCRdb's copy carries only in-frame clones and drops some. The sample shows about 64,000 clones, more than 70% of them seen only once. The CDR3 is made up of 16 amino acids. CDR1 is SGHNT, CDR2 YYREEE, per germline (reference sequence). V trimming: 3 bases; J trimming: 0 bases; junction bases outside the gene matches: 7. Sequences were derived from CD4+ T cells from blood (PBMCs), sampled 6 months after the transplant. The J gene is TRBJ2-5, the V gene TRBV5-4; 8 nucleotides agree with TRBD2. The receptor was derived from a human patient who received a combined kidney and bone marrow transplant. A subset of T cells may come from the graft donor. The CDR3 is CASSSTSALYQETQYF. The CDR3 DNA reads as TGTGCCAGCAGCTCGACTAGCGCTTTGTACCAAGAGACCCAGTACTTC.